What follows are 17 T cell receptor beta chains derived from one specimen sequenced in a study of CD8+CD57+ T cells in acquired aplastic anemia listed by TCRdb under 2018. Expansion of CD8+CD57+ cells had been shown by flow cytometry in the patients chosen for sequencing. TCRdb names Illumina HiSeq 2000 as the instrument used. Genomic DNA served as template for TCR beta VDJ combination and CDR3 sequence profiling. The public reads were reprocessed in TCRdb via fastp at Q25 and MiXCR, keeping in-frame beta chains. Rows are combined by CDR3 protein, so each entry shows the most common genes and DNA. The sample table shows approximately 180,000 distinct CDR3 sequences, and less than 65% are seen once. The top ten clonotypes cover about 39% of the sample. The material sequenced was sorted CD4+, CD8+, or CD8+CD57+ T cells (not recorded which) from PBMCs. Every receptor here comes from a human donor with aplastic anemia.

CDR3 DNA: TGCAGTGCTAGGGACGGCCCCCATGGCTACACCTTC. Translation: CSARDGPHGYTF. The chain employs TRBV20-1 and TRBJ1-2; D remains unclear. Deletions cut 3 bases from V and 6 bases from J, with 11 bases between. The CDR3 totals 12 residues. Germline V gives CDR1 DFQATT, CDR2 SNEGSKA (reference sequence).

The chain couples TRBV7-8 to TRBJ2-7, with D perhaps TRBD1 (7 bases). Germline loops: CDR1 SGHVS, CDR2 FQNEAQ. This CDR3 has 18 amino acids. With 0 bases removed from V and 0 bases from J, the gap between germline ends came to 18 bases. DNA for the CDR3: TGTGCCAGCAGCTTAGCTCAGGGGGAGGACAGGTCCTCCTACGAGCAGTACGTC. Translated: CASSLAQGEDRSSYEQYV.

This clonotype was detected only a few times. This chain connects TRBV2 to TRBJ2-3; 7 nucleotides match TRBD1. This CDR3 spans 15 amino acids. The V segment lost 3 bases and the J segment 0 bases; nucleotides outside the gene matches: 3. Per the germline V gene, CDR1 is SNHLY and CDR2 is FYNNEI. The CDR3 protein is CASSEETGSTDTQYF. CDR3 in DNA: TGTGCCAGCAGTGAGGAGACAGGGAGCACAGATACGCAGTATTTT.

This clonotype came up a few times. The chain joins TRBV20-1 to TRBJ1-1, with D perhaps matching TRBD1 (5 bases). The CDR3 covers 14 residues. The V and J ends lost 1 base and 1 base respectively, with 10 bases between them. The germline gives CDR1 DFQATT, CDR2 SNEGSKA (reference sequence). CDR3 DNA sequence: TGCAGTGCTAGAGGGGGCCAAAAGAACACTGAAGCTTTCTTT. As protein: CSARGGQKNTEAFF.

This clonotype was seen only once. This rearrangement joins TRBV14 to TRBJ1-2; D ambiguous. The CDR3 has 15 residues. CDR1 is SGHDN and CDR2 is FVKESK in the germline V gene. V lost 1 base, J lost 4 bases, and 13 bases lay in between. The CDR3 is CASSQGSERGYGYTF. CDR3 DNA: TGTGCCAGCAGCCAAGGTAGCGAAAGAGGCTATGGCTACACCTTC.

The table lists this clonotype with many counts. As DNA, the CDR3 is TGTGCCAGCAGTTACTCGATTGGGCAACGGGGCTACACCTTC. Translating gives CASSYSIGQRGYTF. The V call is TRBV6-2 or TRBV6-3, the J call TRBJ1-2; D is uncertain. This CDR3 is 14 amino acids long. Looked up from germline, CDR1 is MNHEY and CDR2 is SVGEGT. Trimming pared 0 bases from V and 8 bases from J, leaving 13 bases between.

This chain links TRBV20-1 with TRBJ2-7; 8 bases agree with TRBD2. Germline V gene data show CDR1 as DFQATT and CDR2 as SNEGSKA (reference sequence). Trimming took 1 base from V and 2 from J; bases not matched to a gene: 1. The CDR3 totals 13 residues. CDR3 residues: CSARVSGAYEQYF. The DNA of the CDR3 is TGCAGTGCTAGAGTTAGCGGGGCCTACGAGCAGTACTTC.

The V call is TRBV29-1, the J call TRBJ1-5; D is undetermined. V lost 5 bases, J lost 0 bases, and 11 bases lay in between. In germline, CDR1 is SQVTM, CDR2 ANQGSEA. CDR3 length: 14 amino acids. DNA for the CDR3: TGCAGCGTTACCGACGGTAATAGCAATCAGCCCCAGCATTTT. Translating it yields CSVTDGNSNQPQHF.

This chain uses TRBV5-1 with TRBJ1-1; D uncertain. Germline-derived CDR1 and CDR2 are SGHRS and YFSETQ. Trimming removed 0 bases from V and 1 base from J, with 13 bases in between. CDR3 length equals 16 residues. The CDR3 nucleotides are TGCGCCAGCAGCTTGGTGTTAGGGTCCCCGAACACTGAAGCTTTCTTT. Translation gives CASSLVLGSPNTEAFF. The variable domain in full, completed from reference TRBV5-1 and TRBJ1-1, reads KAGVTQTPRYLIKTRGQQVTLSCSPISGHRSVSWYQQTPGQGLQFLFEYFSETQRNKGNFPGRFSGRQFSNSRSEMNVSTLELGDSALYLCASSLVLGSPNTEAFFGQGTRLTVV.

The rearrangement uses TRBV7-2 and TRBJ1-1; D perhaps matches TRBD1 (6 bases). The germline gives CDR1 SGHTA, CDR2 FQGNSA. V lost 5 bases and J 3 bases, leaving 16 bases between the germline ends. CDR3 length equals 15 residues. The CDR3 loop reads CASSKGVGGYTEAFF. CDR3 DNA: TGTGCCAGCAGCAAGGGGGTAGGGGGATACACTGAAGCTTTCTTT. Based on the CDR3 plus reference TRBV7-2 and TRBJ1-1, the full variable domain is GAGVSQSPSNKVTEKGKDVELRCDPISGHTALYWYRQSLGQGLEFLIYFQGNSAPDKSGLPSDRFSAERTGGSVSTLTIQRTQQEDSAVYLCASSKGVGGYTEAFFGQGTRLTVV.

This clonotype has a handful of counts. The CDR3 region has the DNA TGTGCCACTACGGAGCAGTACTTC. Protein product: CATTEQYF. J is TRBJ2-7 and V is TRBV24-1; D not resolved. The germline gives CDR1 KGHDR, CDR2 SFDVKD. This CDR3 comprises 8 residues. V was pared by 10 bases and J by 7 bases, with 4 bases between.

The chain joins TRBV9 to TRBJ2-2, with no clear D. Trimming cost V 5 bases and J 0 bases, with 8 bases left between them. The CDR3 length is 14 residues. CDR1 is SGDLS, CDR2 YYNGEE, per germline. The CDR3 nucleotides are TGTGCCAGCAGTCGGCAAGCGAACACCGGGGAGCTGTTTTTT. Translating gives CASSRQANTGELFF.

The chain combines TRBV7-2 with TRBJ2-3, with D hard to call. This CDR3 is built from 14 residues. Per germline, CDR1 SGHTA and CDR2 FQGNSA. V lost 5 bases and J 1 base, leaving 10 bases between the germline ends. The CDR3 spells CASSPEWGTDTQYF. DNA for the CDR3: TGTGCCAGCAGCCCGGAATGGGGCACAGATACGCAGTATTTT. The full variable domain, with the rest looked up from reference TRBV7-2 and TRBJ2-3, is GAGVSQSPSNKVTEKGKDVELRCDPISGHTALYWYRQSLGQGLEFLIYFQGNSAPDKSGLPSDRFSAERTGGSVSTLTIQRTQQEDSAVYLCASSPEWGTDTQYFGPGTRLTVL.

As regards this clonotype: One junction end does not reproduce the germline sequence, and a read error may be involved. The chain recombines TRBV5-1 with TRBJ2-1; TRBD1 matches 12 bases. The CDR3 is made up of 16 amino acids. Germline CDR1 and CDR2: SGHRS and YFSETQ. CDR3: CASSLALGQGANEQFF. In nucleotides, the CDR3 is TGTGCCAGCAGCCTCGCTCTGGGACAGGGGGCGAATGAGCAGTTCTTC.

This clonotype was observed at least ten times. V usage is TRBV7-9 and J usage is TRBJ2-7; D ambiguous. Trimming removed 2 bases from V and 4 bases from J, with 6 bases in between. Germline lookup yields CDR1 SEHNR and CDR2 FQNEAQ (reference sequence). The CDR3 spans 12 residues. The CDR3, as DNA: TGTGCCAGCAGCTTATTCTGGTACGAGCAGTACTTC. It specifies CASSLFWYEQYF.

The chain is built from TRBV7-9 and TRBJ1-1; the D gene is possibly TRBD1 (5 bases). The CDR3 has 14 residues. The V gene's germline CDR1 is SEHNR and CDR2 FQNEAQ (reference sequence). Trimming took off 2 bases at V and 1 base at J, with 8 bases between the two ends. CDR3 region: CASSLQGWNTEAFF. Written as DNA, the CDR3 is TGTGCCAGCAGCTTACAGGGCTGGAACACTGAAGCTTTCTTT.

This chain connects TRBV20-1 to TRBJ2-1; D is possibly TRBD2 (6 bases). CDR1 and CDR2 from the germline V gene are DFQATT and SNEGSKA (reference sequence). The CDR3 sequence is 11 residues long. The V end was cut by 6 bases, the J end by 9 bases, with 12 bases between. CDR3 sequence reads: CSAQEGGEQFF. The CDR3 region has the DNA TGCAGTGCACAGGAGGGCGGTGAGCAGTTCTTC.